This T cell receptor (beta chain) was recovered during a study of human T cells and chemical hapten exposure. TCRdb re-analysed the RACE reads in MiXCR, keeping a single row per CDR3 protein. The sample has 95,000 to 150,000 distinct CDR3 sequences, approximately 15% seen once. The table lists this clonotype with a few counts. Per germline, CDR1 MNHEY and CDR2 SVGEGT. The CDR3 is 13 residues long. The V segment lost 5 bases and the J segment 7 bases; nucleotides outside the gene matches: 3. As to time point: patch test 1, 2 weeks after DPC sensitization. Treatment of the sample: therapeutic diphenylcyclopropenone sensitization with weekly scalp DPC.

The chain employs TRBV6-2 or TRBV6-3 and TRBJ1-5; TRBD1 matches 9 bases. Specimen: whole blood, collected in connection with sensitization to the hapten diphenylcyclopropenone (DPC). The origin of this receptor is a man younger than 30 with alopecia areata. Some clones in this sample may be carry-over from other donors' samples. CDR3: CASSRQGVQPQHF. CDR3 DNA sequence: TGTGCCAGCAGTCGACAGGGGGTACAGCCCCAGCATTTT.